This TCR beta chain was documented in a study of PD-1 blockade in classical Hodgkin lymphoma. Study outcomes and limitations: Complete responders possessed baseline diversity comparable to newly diagnosed patients. CD4+ TCR diversity rose significantly by C4D1, and CD8+ TCR diversity did not.

The protocol was immunoSEQ multiplex PCR, while the TCRdb copy is restricted to in-frame clones and leaves out a portion. The sample holds around 65,000 clones, 87% seen once. CDR1 is SGDLS, CDR2 YYNGEE, per germline. V was pared by 0 bases and J by 5 bases, with 6 bases of the junction left unmatched. There are 15 residues in the CDR3. Remarks on this clone: Antigen specificity is unknown.

Time point defined: cycle 4 day 1 (C4D1), after 5 to 7 weeks of nivolumab. In every patient, relapse followed autologous stem cell transplantation, while exposure to brentuximab vedotin differed. Under best response, outcomes were complete response, partial response or progressive disease. The source was peripheral blood mononuclear cells (PBMCs), collected before the fourth cycle of nivolumab. This receptor was taken from a human donor with classical Hodgkin lymphoma. The chain has TRBV9 and TRBJ2-3, with 7 bases aligning to TRBD2. The CDR3 DNA reads TGTGCCAGCAGCGTAGCGGGGGGTCAGGTAGATACGCAGTATTTT. It specifies CASSVAGGQVDTQYF.